One T cell receptor (beta chain) is described in this entry. A single count supports this clone. The specificity of this receptor is unknown. No base quality values were provided; no much bigger clone lies one nucleotide off. V and J lose 4 bases and 9 bases, and a span of 10 bases separates them. The CDR3 holds 11 amino acids from the cysteine to the phenylalanine. The retained sequence is limited to the CDR3, 33 bases, with the frame set at the first base. CDR1 and CDR2, looked up from the germline V gene (reference sequence), are GTSNPN and SVGIG. This specimen comes from a study of shared clonotypes between healthy human individuals (dated by TCRdb to 2018 to 2020). In the study overall: A couple of women and a few men aged 18 to 49 years were included in the cohort. For each donor, three plates each were used for CD4 naive and CD4 memory, two plates were used for CD8 naive, and one plate was used for CD8 memory. To estimate repertoire size and how much clonotypes are shared between individuals, the study performed deep sequencing of blood TCR repertoires from about 5 healthy adults. Libraries were prepared and TCR repertoires were sequenced by different laboratories using diverse techniques, in order to increase sequencing depth and limit assay-specific biases. Per donor, leukapheresis produced somewhere between about 0.85 and 8.9 billion PBMCs.

Study-wide conclusions, independent of this receptor: Estimated clonotype richness was generally larger for naive than for memory subsets. Compared with non-shared clonotypes, clonotypes shared by all four sorted-subset donors had higher generation probabilities. Pairwise subsampling indicated that sequencing depth was expected to affect the degree of clonotype sharing among donors. Because the study included only a small number of donors, the genetic and exposure-history diversity represented was limited. Across a few donors, approximately 4.6% of naive CD4, approximately 3.6% of naive CD8, around 2.5% of memory CD4, and approximately 0.4% of memory CD8 clonotypes were shared. Sampling was restricted to blood, and TCR repertoires in tissues likely differ from the TCR repertoires found in blood. Incomplete sequencing was indicated by rarefaction of sorted-subset datasets, despite the large sequencing depth.

The donors were healthy, HIV-negative adults with no recently reported acute infections or vaccinations. All donors were Caucasian adults living in Nashville, Tennessee, USA. CD4+ T cells were enriched through magnetic negative selection, after which naive cells were positively selected on CD45RA and the remaining negative fraction served as the memory subset. Blood was collected by leukapheresis, and PBMCs were isolated by Ficoll-Histopaque density gradient centrifugation and then cryopreserved in liquid nitrogen vapor phase. Purity and quantity of every magnetically sorted T cell population were checked by analytical flow cytometry. Genomic DNA was isolated from every sorted fraction and measured by UV absorbance on a Nanodrop 2000c. TCR CDR3 regions were amplified from genomic DNA by multiplex PCR using the deep immunoSEQ assay. Genomic DNA extracted from each cell subset was distributed evenly over all wells of several immunoSEQ 96-well plates, and each plate served as one replicate. Each replicate PCR for sorted subsets received roughly 200 ng genomic DNA, equal to roughly 30,000 T cell genomes. Purified libraries were quantified with a Qubit 3.0 fluorometer, sized on a Bioanalyzer 2100, and re-quantified with the KAPA Library Quantification kit. A separate single-read 150-cycle Illumina NextSeq 550 flow cell was used to sequence each immunoSEQ 96-well plate. Per the original workflow: Because only junctional sequences without quality scores were contained in the immunoSEQ output, filtering matching that applied to full-length reads could not be performed. Sequences were annotated with PyIR, a Python wrapper for IgBLAST v1.9, using IMGT germline references to assign V/J genes and CDR3. Reads were filtered out if the reads had weak V/J assignments (E-value above 1e-6), no CDR3, stop codons, out-of-frame junctions, or ambiguous translated residues. V3J clonotypes were defined by identical inferred V gene, J gene, and CDR3 amino acid sequence. To compute the percentage overlap between repertoires, the number of shared unique clonotypes was divided by the size of the smaller repertoire. Repertoire richness was assessed with RTK rarefaction, the Chao1 estimator, and Recon v2.1 estimates of unobserved clonotypes. For all TCRbeta clonotypes obtained by the gDNA method from several donors, generation probabilities were computed with OLGA. Sourced from immuneACCESS, this table was stored by TCRdb with only in-frame sequences that have V and J called. A share of the clones is absent; for the studies checked, an unresolved V gene accounts for under half, and the remainder has no known explanation. That table supplies the V and J calls and clone size; D and trimming were determined from the DNA. The sample records around 2.5 million clones, 93% of which are singletons. About 0.34% of the sample rests with the top ten.

Material: naive CD4+ T cells from PBMCs. The cell subset or site label, as the study defines it: CD45RA+ positively selected. In this chain, TRBV30 is recombined with TRBJ2-4; D gene: possibly TRBD2, on 5 matching bases. This clonotype originated in a man younger than 35 in good health. Some clones in this sample may be carry-over from other donors' samples. The nucleotides are TGTGCCTGGAATGCGGGTGGCATTCAGTACTTC. Its translation is CAWNAGGIQYF. Full variable domain (CDR3 extended with the reference TRBV30 and TRBJ2-4 proteins): SQTIHQWPATLVQPVGSPLSLECTVEGTSNPNLYWYRQAAGRGLQLLFYSVGIGQISSEVPQNLSASRPQDRQFILSSKKLLLSDSGFYLCAWNAGGIQYFGAGTRLSVL.